These 2 T cell receptor beta chains came from one sample sequenced in a study of glioma-infiltrating T cells after dendritic cell vaccination. The repertoire was sequenced with immunoSEQ multiplex PCR; TCRdb's copy has only in-frame clones and lacks some. Of fewer than 90,000 clones in the sample, 75% to 90% were seen once. Time point given: after dendritic cell vaccination, including at tumor progression/relapse. The sample consisted of blood, taken after dendritic cell vaccination. The receptors were gathered from a human donor with glioblastoma.

V is TRBV5-8 and J is TRBJ2-5, with D uncertain. The tail of the sequence fits TRBJ2-7 better, so the J call may be wrong. This CDR3 comprises 15 residues. Germline CDR1 reads SGHTS; CDR2 reads YDEGEE. DNA of the CDR3: TGTGCCAGCAGCCCCATCTCGACACCATCCGACGAGCAGTACTTC. Protein product: CASSPISTPSDEQYF.

The CDR3 protein is CSLIPGQTLSNTEAFF. In DNA, the CDR3 is TGCAGCCTTATCCCGGGACAGACTCTCTCGAACACTGAAGCTTTCTTT. The chain links TRBV29-1 to TRBJ1-1, with TRBD1 matching over 7 bases. V was clipped by 8 bases and J by 1 base; unmatched bases: 16. This CDR3 spans 16 amino acids. The germline V gene encodes CDR1 SQVTM and CDR2 ANQGSEA.